These 31 T cell receptor beta chains share one sample of origin, sequenced in a study of identical twins (dated by TCRdb to the mid-2010s). Libraries came from 5' RACE. Instrument used: Illumina HiSeq 2000. Using fastp trimming at Q25 and MiXCR clonotype assembly, TCRdb reanalyzed the public sequencing data and kept in-frame beta chains. A single entry per CDR3 protein holds the most common genes and DNA from its merged rows. The sample table records about 240,000 distinct CDR3 sequences; 10% to 13% of these occur just once. The ten largest clones capture about 9% of the sample. The sequencing sample was made of memory T cells sorted from blood. According to the study, the label for this sample's cell subset or site signals: CD45RO+ enriched T cells. All receptors come from a man aged 50 to 60 in good health.

The table lists this clonotype with a few counts. The chain uses TRBV7-9 and TRBJ2-7, with TRBD2 matching 7 bases. With V trimmed by 5 bases and J by 2 bases, 12 bases remained unmatched. Germline CDR1 SEHNR, CDR2 FQNEAQ (reference sequence). CDR3 size: 16 residues. CDR3 residues: CASSNPTSVGAYEQYF. CDR3 bases: TGTGCCAGCAGCAACCCCACTAGCGTGGGGGCCTACGAGCAGTACTTC.

Many counts were recorded for this clonotype. The rearrangement joins TRBV7-2 to TRBJ1-2, with no clear D. Looked up from germline, CDR1 is SGHTA and CDR2 is FQGNSA. CDR3 length: 14 residues. Trimming removed 1 base from V and 6 bases from J, with 12 bases in between. The CDR3 DNA reads TGTGCCAGCAGCTTAGGTCCCAGTCCGGATGGCTACACCTTC. Its protein product is CASSLGPSPDGYTF.

The CDR3 bases are TGTGCCAGCAGCGAGAATCCGGGACTACGTAACTCCTACGAGCAGTACTTC. Its translation: CASSENPGLRNSYEQYF. This chain links TRBV7-2 with TRBJ2-7, with 7 bases that match TRBD2. The CDR3 totals 17 residues. The germline V gene encodes CDR1 SGHTA and CDR2 FQGNSA. The ends lost 5 bases at V and 0 bases at J; junction bases unmatched: 13.

The chain employs TRBV20-1 and TRBJ1-5; 7 bases fit TRBD1. V dropped 0 bases and J dropped 1; count of bases not matched to a gene: 9. The CDR3 has 17 residues. Germline V gene sequence: CDR1 DFQATT, CDR2 SNEGSKA (reference sequence). The DNA of the CDR3 is TGCAGTGCTAGAGATGGGGCCAGACAGGGAAGCAATCAGCCCCAGCATTTT. As protein: CSARDGARQGSNQPQHF.

The V and J genes are TRBV7-9 and TRBJ2-5, with D tentatively TRBD1 (6 bases). Trimming took off 5 bases at V and 0 bases at J, with 13 bases between the two ends. CDR1 and CDR2 (germline): SEHNR, FQNEAQ (reference sequence). The CDR3 has 15 amino acids. CDR3 residues: CASSKTQGYQETQYF. The CDR3 coding sequence is TGTGCCAGCAGCAAGACACAGGGATACCAAGAGACCCAGTACTTC.

The chain uses TRBV5-6 and TRBJ2-7; 12 bases map to TRBD1. This CDR3 comprises 15 residues. Germline V gene lookup returns CDR1 SGHDT and CDR2 YYEEEE. The V and J ends lost 4 bases and 5 bases, in that order; junction bases with no gene match: 7. CDR3 loop: CASSARDRGHNEQYF. The CDR3 DNA reads TGTGCCAGCAGCGCCCGGGACAGGGGGCATAACGAGCAGTACTTC.

This clonotype was counted a few times. The V gene is TRBV28, the J gene TRBJ1-2, with 7 positions matching TRBD1. This CDR3 spans 16 amino acids. In germline, CDR1 is MDHEN, CDR2 SYDVKM. The V segment lost 1 base and the J segment 3 bases; nucleotides outside the gene matches: 8. The CDR3 region has the DNA TGTGCCAGCAGTTTATCGGGCCCAGGGGGGGACTATGGCTACACCTTC. Protein: CASSLSGPGGDYGYTF.

This clonotype was observed at least ten times. This chain uses TRBV5-1 with TRBJ2-5, with D perhaps given as TRBD1 or TRBD2 (5 bases each). This CDR3 has 15 residues. Germline lookup yields CDR1 SGHRS and CDR2 YFSETQ. Deletions cut 1 base from V and 5 bases from J, with 15 bases between. CDR3 nucleotides: TGCGCCAGCAGCTTGTCGGTGGGGGTCGGGGAGACCCAGTACTTC. Amino acid sequence: CASSLSVGVGETQYF.

This clonotype was observed a few times. J is TRBJ1-4 and V is TRBV10-3, with D hard to call. Germline loops: CDR1 ENHRY, CDR2 SYGVKD. The CDR3 is 16 residues long. Between the trimmed V and J ends, which lost 0 bases and 1 base, there was a span of 9 bases. The CDR3 loop is CAISESPSGTNEKLFF. As DNA, the CDR3 is TGTGCCATCAGTGAGTCGCCGAGCGGAACTAATGAAAAACTGTTTTTT.

The V gene is TRBV18, the J gene TRBJ2-5, with 10 bases matching TRBD1. Germline-derived CDR1 and CDR2 are KGHSH and LQKENI. This CDR3 has 15 amino acids. Unmatched junction bases numbered 7, after V lost 4 bases and J lost 5 bases. Written as DNA, the CDR3 is TGTGCCAGCTCACTCGGACAGGGGGTTTCGGAGACCCAGTACTTC. Translation: CASSLGQGVSETQYF.

The CDR3 nucleotides read TGCGCCAGCAGCTTTCGGGGGGGCTCCTACGAGCAGTACTTC. Translating it yields CASSFRGGSYEQYF. The chain recombines TRBV5-1 with TRBJ2-7; 8 bases line up with TRBD2. This CDR3 is 14 amino acids long. After removal of 2 bases from V and 0 bases from J, the junction contained 1 base not matched to a gene. From germline, CDR1 is SGHRS and CDR2 YFSETQ. The complete variable domain, with remaining parts taken from reference TRBV5-1 and TRBJ2-7, reads KAGVTQTPRYLIKTRGQQVTLSCSPISGHRSVSWYQQTPGQGLQFLFEYFSETQRNKGNFPGRFSGRQFSNSRSEMNVSTLELGDSALYLCASSFRGGSYEQYFGPGTRLTVT.

There are many counts of this clonotype. The chain links TRBV20-1 to TRBJ2-1, with 8 positions matching TRBD2. After removal of 0 bases from V and 0 bases from J, the junction contained 22 bases not matched to a gene. CDR1 is DFQATT, CDR2 SNEGSKA, per germline (reference sequence). This CDR3 region has 22 residues. CDR3 nucleotides: TGCAGTGCTAGAGACCAGGCCGCAATAGCGGGAACCCTAGGAAGCTCCTACAATGAGCAGTTCTTC. The encoded protein is CSARDQAAIAGTLGSSYNEQFF.

This clonotype was seen ten or more times. The chain links TRBV2 to TRBJ1-6; D is possibly TRBD1 (6 bases). The CDR3 runs 13 residues. Between the trimmed V and J ends, which lost 5 bases and 10 bases, there was a span of 12 bases. CDR1 SNHLY and CDR2 FYNNEI come from the germline V gene. Here the CDR3 reads CASSTDRNSPLHF. As DNA, the CDR3 is TGTGCCAGCAGTACTGACAGGAACTCACCCCTCCACTTT. Together with reference TRBV2 and TRBJ1-6, the CDR3 gives the full variable domain: EPEVTQTPSHQVTQMGQEVILRCVPISNHLYFYWYRQILGQKVEFLVSFYNNEISEKSEIFDDQFSVERPDGSNFTLKIRSTKLEDSAMYFCASSTDRNSPLHFGNGTRLTVT.

This clonotype has a count of ten or more. The chain recombines TRBV12-3 or TRBV12-4 with TRBJ2-5, with a weak D call TRBD2 (5 bases). This CDR3 spans 14 amino acids. Trimming removed 8 bases at V and 4 bases at J, with 17 bases between. The CDR3 nucleotides are TGTGCCAGCGGGAAGACCTTAGGAGGAGAGACCCAGTACTTC. This sequence encodes CASGKTLGGETQYF.

This clonotype was recorded many times. This CDR3 is CASSRSRDLEQYF. Written as DNA, the CDR3 is TGTGCCAGCTCACGTTCGAGGGATCTCGAGCAGTACTTC. J is TRBJ2-7 and V is TRBV18, with D perhaps matching TRBD2 (5 bases). The CDR3 is 13 residues long. Germline CDR1 and CDR2: KGHSH and LQKENI. Trimming removed 4 bases from V and 6 bases from J, with 13 bases in between.

The genes are TRBV4-1 and TRBJ2-1, with 9 bases lining up with TRBD1. This CDR3 region has 14 residues. The V gene's germline CDR1 is MGHRA and CDR2 YSYEKL. The trim removed 4 bases at V and 6 bases at J, leaving 4 bases unmatched. CDR3 in amino acids: CASSPADRGNEQFF. The CDR3 coding sequence is TGCGCCAGCAGCCCTGCGGACAGGGGCAATGAGCAGTTCTTC.

The table lists this clonotype with many counts. V and J are TRBV27 and TRBJ2-3, with D uncertain. This CDR3 comprises 16 residues. Germline lookup yields CDR1 MNHEY and CDR2 SMNVEV (reference sequence). The V gene lost 6 bases and the J gene lost 2 bases, with 18 bases spanning the gap. The CDR3 is CASSLLLPRVTDTQYF. CDR3 DNA sequence: TGTGCCAGCAGCCTTCTTTTGCCAAGGGTCACAGATACGCAGTATTTT.

This clonotype was seen more than once but under ten times. The CDR3 DNA sequence: TGTGCCAGCAGGAACCAGGGAACGGTGGGTGGAAAACTGTTTTTT. Protein product: CASRNQGTVGGKLFF. The chain is built from TRBV12-3 or TRBV12-4 and TRBJ1-4, with a possible D match to TRBD1 (5 bases). Trimming pared 6 bases from V and 10 bases from J, leaving 21 bases between. CDR3 length: 15 residues.

This clonotype was recorded at least ten times. The CDR3 DNA sequence: TGTGCCAGCAGTACGAAACCTCCGGGACAAGATTATAGCAATCAGCCCCAGCATTTT. Amino acid sequence: CASSTKPPGQDYSNQPQHF. This chain connects TRBV27 to TRBJ1-5; TRBD1 might be the D (6 bases). V was trimmed by 5 bases and J by 0 bases, leaving 23 bases between them. CDR3 length: 19 residues. CDR1 is MNHEY and CDR2 is SMNVEV in the germline V gene (reference sequence).

This clonotype occurred many times. The chain couples TRBV5-6 to TRBJ2-1; no reliable D call. CDR3 length: 12 residues. Trimming shortened V by 6 bases and J by 8 bases, and 12 bases separated the two germline ends. Germline V gene data show CDR1 as SGHDT and CDR2 as YYEEEE. The CDR3 loop reads CASTIFGDEQFF. CDR3 sequence (DNA): TGTGCCAGCACGATCTTTGGGGATGAGCAGTTCTTC.

The genes are TRBV6-1 and TRBJ1-2, with D perhaps TRBD1 (5 bases). Germline CDR1 MNHNS, CDR2 SASEGT. The V gene lost 6 bases and the J gene lost 3 bases, with 11 bases spanning the gap. This CDR3 is built from 13 residues. CDR3 bases: TGTGCCAGCAGGAGACAGCTAGACTATGGCTACACCTTC. Protein: CASRRQLDYGYTF.

This clonotype appeared many times. The chain joins TRBV12-3 or TRBV12-4 to TRBJ1-2, with D hard to call. The CDR3 is 14 amino acids. V shed 7 bases and J shed 3 bases, with 15 bases lying between them. The CDR3, as DNA: TGTGCCAGCACCGCAAGCGTGAGCCACTATGGCTACACCTTC. Its translation: CASTASVSHYGYTF.

This clonotype has a count of ten or more. The chain recombines TRBV7-4 with TRBJ1-4; D is perhaps TRBD1 (5 bases). The germline gives CDR1 SGHVT, CDR2 SQSDAQ. The germline V and J ends were trimmed by 0 bases and 14 bases, with 19 bases remaining between them. The CDR3 runs to 15 residues. Written as DNA, the CDR3 is TGTGCCAGCAGCTTAGCGCTTACATGGGGCCCACGGCTGTTTTTT. Translated: CASSLALTWGPRLFF.

The table lists this clonotype with a few counts. The chain uses TRBV6-5 and TRBJ2-2; 7 nucleotides line up with TRBD1. CDR3 size: 18 residues. V lost 0 bases and J lost 5; bases outside the gene matches: 12. Germline CDR1 MNHEY, CDR2 SVGAGI. The CDR3 reads CASSYSYTGAAKTGELFF. As DNA, the CDR3 is TGTGCCAGCAGTTACTCGTATACAGGGGCGGCCAAAACCGGGGAGCTGTTTTTT.

For this clonotype: This could be a read error, since a much larger clone is one nucleotide away. The gene calls are TRBV20-1 and TRBJ2-7; TRBD2 agrees at 8 bases. Germline lookup yields CDR1 DFQATT and CDR2 SNEGSKA (reference sequence). The CDR3 length is 15 residues. CDR3 DNA sequence: TGCAGTCCTAGAGGCCCGGCTAGCGGGTACTACGAGCAGTACTTC. Protein sequence: CSPRGPASGYYEQYF.

For this clonotype: This may come from a read error, since a much larger clone is one base off. V and J are TRBV9 and TRBJ2-5, with 7 bases matching TRBD1. This CDR3 is built from 16 residues. The germline V gene encodes CDR1 SGDLS and CDR2 YYNGEE. V trimming: 4 bases; J trimming: 7 bases; junction bases outside the gene matches: 16. CDR3 bases: TGTGCCAGCAGCCCTCGACAGGGCACCCAAAGAGGGACCCAGTACTTC. It translates to CASSPRQGTQRGTQYF. The whole variable domain, filled in from reference TRBV9 and TRBJ2-5, reads DSGVTQTPKHLITATGQRVTLRCSPRSGDLSVYWYQQSLDQGLQFLIQYYNGEERAKGNILERFSAQQFPDLHSELNLSSLELGDSALYFCASSPRQGTQRGTQYFGPGTRLLVL.

This clonotype was detected a few times. The CDR3 DNA sequence: TGTGCCAGCAGCGGAGAAACAGGGATGAGGAAGAGTCAGCCCCAGCATTTT. Amino acid sequence: CASSGETGMRKSQPQHF. The gene calls are TRBV6-1 and TRBJ1-5, with D possibly matching TRBD1 (6 bases). Trimming left V 6 bases short and J 6 bases short, with 24 bases between. CDR1 is MNHNS and CDR2 is SASEGT in the germline V gene. The CDR3 runs to 17 residues.

This sequence joins TRBV27 and TRBJ1-5; D is possibly TRBD1 (6 bases). This CDR3 is 12 amino acids long. Trimming stripped 4 bases from V and 9 bases from J, with 10 bases between. The germline CDR1 and CDR2 sequences are MNHEY and SMNVEV (reference sequence). The CDR3 DNA sequence: TGTGCCAGCAGTTCAGAAGGGGGGCCCCAGCATTTT. Translated: CASSSEGGPQHF.

V is TRBV4-1 and J is TRBJ1-4, with no clear D. Germline loops: CDR1 MGHRA, CDR2 YSYEKL. Trimming shortened V by 2 bases and J by 7 bases, and 11 bases separated the two germline ends. This CDR3 spans 14 amino acids. The CDR3 region has the DNA TGCGCCAGCAGCCAACTTTGGGGTTCTGAAAAACTGTTTTTT. It encodes CASSQLWGSEKLFF.

This clonotype was seen repeatedly, ten times or more. The J gene is TRBJ1-5, the V gene TRBV7-9; D is undetermined. CDR3 length: 15 residues. V was cut by 1 base and J by 4 bases, with 11 bases left in between. Germline CDR1 is SEHNR and CDR2 is FQNEAQ (reference sequence). The CDR3 region is CASSLDGHLNQPQHF. CDR3 nucleotides: TGTGCCAGCAGCTTAGATGGCCACCTAAATCAGCCCCAGCATTTT.

In this sample, this clonotype turned up many times. The V call is TRBV12-3 or TRBV12-4, the J call TRBJ1-6, with 7 bases that match TRBD1. CDR3 length: 14 amino acids. With V trimmed by 6 bases and J by 7 bases, 6 bases remained unmatched. The CDR3 loop reads CASRMGTANSPLHF. DNA for the CDR3: TGTGCCAGCAGAATGGGGACAGCGAATTCACCCCTCCACTTT.